What follows are 10 T cell receptor beta chains derived from one specimen sequenced in a study of spatial heterogeneity in lung cancer. Each CDR3 protein is one row after TCRdb ran MiXCR on the 5' RACE reads. The repertoire holds tens of thousands of distinct CDR3 sequences, with around 13% as singletons. Time point denoted: sample taken at primary tumor resection. Whole RNA, isolated from tumor, nontumor lung or frozen PBMC, was sequenced without prior sorting. The material sequenced was PBMCs, taken at surgery. These receptors all come from a male donor with early-stage non-small cell lung cancer.

Remarks on this clonotype: The germline gene is not matched at one end of the junction; a read error may be the cause. The V call is TRBV13, the J call TRBJ2-1; possible D gene TRBD1, 6 bases. This CDR3 has 14 residues. The germline V gene has CDR1 PRHDT and CDR2 FYEKMQ (reference sequence). CDR3: CASGLAGDYNEQFF. CDR3 in DNA: TGTGCCAGCGGCTTAGCAGGGGACTACAATGAGCAGTTCTTC.

This clonotype was found a few times. The chain is built from TRBV7-6 and TRBJ2-2, with 8 bases identical to TRBD2. The V gene's germline CDR1 is SGHVS and CDR2 FNYEAQ. The V and J ends lost 5 bases and 6 bases, in that order; junction bases with no gene match: 8. The CDR3 runs 15 residues. In DNA form, the CDR3 reads TGTGCCAGCAGCCCCCGGACTAGCAACTCCGGGGAGCTGTTTTTT. This gives the protein CASSPRTSNSGELFF.

V and J are TRBV29-1 and TRBJ2-5; D not certain. Germline loops: CDR1 SQVTM, CDR2 ANQGSEA. This CDR3 contains 12 residues. V was clipped by 7 bases and J by 7 bases, with 16 bases between them. CDR3 amino acids: CSAQAEALTQYF. CDR3 coding DNA: TGCAGCGCCCAAGCTGAGGCCTTGACCCAGTACTTC.

This clonotype has only a few counts. The genes are TRBV20-1 and TRBJ2-6; D unresolved. V was cut by 0 bases and J by 0 bases, with 15 bases left in between. The CDR3 has 18 amino acids. Germline V CDR1 and CDR2: DFQATT, SNEGSKA (reference sequence). The CDR3 is CSARDHQGNSSGANVLTF. For the CDR3, the DNA is TGCAGTGCTAGAGATCACCAAGGGAACTCCTCTGGGGCCAACGTCCTGACTTTC.

Only a few counts were recorded for this clonotype. V usage is TRBV7-9 and J usage is TRBJ1-1; D possibly corresponds to TRBD1 (5 bases). This CDR3 comprises 14 residues. V shed 1 base and J shed 5 bases, with 11 bases lying between them. Germline V gene data show CDR1 as SEHNR and CDR2 as FQNEAQ (reference sequence). CDR3 DNA: TGTGCCAGCAGCTTAGTTCGGGGGTCGACTGAAGCTTTCTTT. This gives the protein CASSLVRGSTEAFF.

V and J are TRBV12-3 or TRBV12-4 and TRBJ1-2, with a weak D call TRBD1 (5 bases). The CDR3 covers 14 residues. V was shortened by 3 bases and J by 4 bases, with 12 bases between the two germline ends. The CDR3 sequence is CASSFVQGIYGYTF. CDR3 bases: TGTGCCAGCAGTTTTGTGCAGGGCATCTATGGCTACACCTTC.

The chain's CDR3 is CASSLLLAASTDTQYF. The CDR3 DNA reads TGTGCCAGCAGCCTCCTTCTAGCAGCTAGCACAGATACGCAGTATTTT. The J gene is TRBJ2-3, the V gene TRBV11-2; D perhaps matches TRBD2 (5 bases). Germline V lookup: CDR1 SGHAT, CDR2 FQNNGV. Trimming stripped 5 bases from V and 0 bases from J, with 15 bases between. The CDR3 runs to 16 residues.

This clonotype was found a few times. The chain couples TRBV6-4 to TRBJ1-2, with 12 bases fitting TRBD1. Germline trimming cut 4 bases from V and 8 bases from J; bases unmatched to any gene: 8. Germline CDR1 MRHNA, CDR2 SNTAGT. The CDR3 sequence is 15 residues long. CDR3 coding DNA: TGTGCCAGCAGTGCCTATAGGGACAGGGGGCGCGGCTACACCTTC. It translates to CASSAYRDRGRGYTF.

There are a few counts of this clonotype. The V and J genes are TRBV5-8 and TRBJ1-5; D gene unclear. Trimming took 7 bases from V and 4 from J, leaving 12 bases between them. The CDR3 consists of 13 residues. The germline V gene has CDR1 SGHTS and CDR2 YDEGEE. The CDR3 region is CASGDSLNQPQHF. The CDR3 bases are TGTGCCAGCGGCGATAGTTTGAATCAGCCCCAGCATTTT.

This clonotype was recorded a few times. V is TRBV12-3 or TRBV12-4 and J is TRBJ1-6; D is unclear. V gave up 3 bases and J gave up 9 bases, with 12 bases separating them. CDR3 length equals 14 residues. The CDR3 reads CASSFASEGSPLHF. DNA of the CDR3: TGTGCCAGCAGTTTTGCCTCTGAGGGTTCACCCCTCCACTTT.